This T cell receptor beta chain was sequenced for a study of blood T cell repertoires in COVID-19 (dated by TCRdb to about 2020). Describing the broader study: Samples from collaborators originated in the United States, Italy and Spain and spanned both the acute and convalescent phases of COVID-19. The repertoires were made available in a free public database intended to serve as a resource for research on the immune response to SARS-CoV-2. Samples were obtained from the ongoing ImmuneRACE study (first 160 participants) and from approximately 1,200 subjects provided by 6 global collaborators. Nearly every sample came with metadata listing a de-identified subject ID, COVID-19 status, age in years and sex. HLA class I and class II types, where available, came from metadata supplied by the sample provider rather than from assay-based typing. The prospective study material was composed of cDNA or gDNA derived from T cells, B-cell-depleted T cells, or PBMCs. Subjects who had been exposed to COVID-19, were actively infected with it, or had recovered from it provided the deeply sampled blood TCRbeta repertoires that made up the dataset.

What the study reported, not specific to this receptor: The quantity of clinical and demographic metadata differed by source and by participant and was supplied without curation.

The CDR3 starts with the cysteine, ends with the phenylalanine, and has 14 residues. Of all the DNA, just the CDR3 is kept, 42 bases in frame from base 1. Reading the germline V gene gives CDR1 SGDLS and CDR2 YYNGEE. The junction carries 16 bases between V and J, which are trimmed by 3 bases and 9 bases respectively. Each collaborating institution followed its own protocols to collect whole blood in K2EDTA tubes. For TCRbeta analysis, collaborators shipped samples as frozen whole blood, isolated PBMCs, or DNA extracted from either of those sample types. The immunoSEQ Assay, a bias-controlled multiplex PCR, was used to amplify TCRbeta CDR3 regions from genomic DNA. For the original study's pipeline: The number of nucleated cells in each sample was estimated from the amplification of reference gene primers within the assay. To quantify the absolute abundance of each unique TCRbeta CDR3 rearrangement, sequence reads were collapsed and filtered. For each sample, productive Simpson clonality was calculated as the square root of Simpson's diversity index over productive rearrangements. TCRdb provides this immuneACCESS table in a form limited to in-frame rearrangements. Some clones are lacking; in checked studies, under half of them reflect an unresolved V gene, and why the rest are absent is not known. For V, J and clone size, that table is used; D and trimming come from the DNA. This sample gives 270,000 or so clones in total; 65% to 90% of them show up just once. The ten largest clones add up to about an eighth of the sample.

For this clone: Its antigen specificity is not known. No qualities accompany the bases; no much larger clone lies one base away.

The sequence came from a human donor in a cohort sampled during active COVID-19. The sequencing input was peripheral blood. The chain employs TRBV9 and TRBJ2-4; the D region possibly corresponds to TRBD1 (5 bases align). The CDR3 is CASSGGPQDSIQYF. The DNA sequence reads TGTGCCAGCAGCGGTGGGCCCCAAGACAGCATTCAGTACTTC.